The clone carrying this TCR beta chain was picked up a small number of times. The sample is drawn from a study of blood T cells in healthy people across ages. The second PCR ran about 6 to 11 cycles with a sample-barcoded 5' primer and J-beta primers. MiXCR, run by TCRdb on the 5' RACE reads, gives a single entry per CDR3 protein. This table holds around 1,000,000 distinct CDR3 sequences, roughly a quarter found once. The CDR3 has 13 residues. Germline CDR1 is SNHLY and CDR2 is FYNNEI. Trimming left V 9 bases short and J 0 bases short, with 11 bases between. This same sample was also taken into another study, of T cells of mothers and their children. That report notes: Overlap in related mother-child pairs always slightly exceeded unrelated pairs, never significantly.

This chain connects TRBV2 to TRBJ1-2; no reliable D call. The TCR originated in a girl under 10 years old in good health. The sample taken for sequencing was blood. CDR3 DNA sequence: TGTGCCAGAAGCAGCGATACTAACTATGGCTACACCTTC. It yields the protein CARSSDTNYGYTF.